This T cell receptor beta chain is from a study of human versus mouse CDR3 diversity and MHC coevolution. Points from the study as a whole: By iCHAO1, human TCR beta clonotypes numbered approximately 1.6 million, the most.

The V end was cut by 0 bases, the J end by 3 bases, with 14 bases between. CDR1 and CDR2 (germline): MNHNS, SASEGT. The CDR3 has 16 residues. Sequencing was performed with immunoSEQ multiplex PCR; in TCRdb, only in-frame clones are kept and a portion is missing. The sample lists tens of thousands of clones; around 94% were seen once. A remark on this clone: Its antigen is unknown.

The genes are TRBV6-1 and TRBJ1-1; D is uncertain. Sequencing was carried out using naive CD4+ T cells from blood. As to subset: CD45RO-negative CD62L-positive naive CD4 T cells. The sequence was obtained from a person between 55 and 69 years old in good health. CDR3 bases: TGTGCCAGCAGTGAAGCGCTCGGGTTGGTGGACACTGAAGCTTTCTTT. Its translation: CASSEALGLVDTEAFF.